One and the same sample provided the 22 T cell receptor beta chains below, sequenced in a study of shared clonotypes between healthy human individuals. The data were produced by immunoSEQ multiplex PCR, yet TCRdb's version contains in-frame clones alone and is incomplete. Of 2 million to 3 million clones in the sample, roughly 93% were seen once. The specimen was naive CD4+ T cells from PBMCs. Subset noted: CD45RA+ positively selected. The receptors come from a man in his late teens or twenties in good health. Some clones in this sample may be carry-over from other donors' samples.

The rearrangement uses TRBV5-1 and TRBJ2-1; perhaps D is TRBD1 or TRBD2 (5 bases each). The V and J ends lost 0 bases and 14 bases respectively, with 18 bases between them. This CDR3 has 14 amino acids. The germline V gene encodes CDR1 SGHRS and CDR2 YFSETQ. This CDR3 is CASSLGVGPSKEFF. The CDR3 region has the DNA TGCGCCAGCAGCTTGGGCGTGGGACCCTCCAAGGAGTTCTTC.

The rearrangement uses TRBV19 and TRBJ2-3, with unresolved D. V was clipped by 5 bases and J by 2 bases, with 8 bases between them. Germline V gene data show CDR1 as LNHDA and CDR2 as SQIVND (reference sequence). The CDR3 totals 13 residues. CDR3 sequence: CASSYDPTDTQYF. CDR3 DNA: TGTGCCAGTAGTTACGACCCCACAGATACGCAGTATTTT.

The chain employs TRBV4-1 and TRBJ2-7, with 7 bases lining up with TRBD2. CDR1 MGHRA and CDR2 YSYEKL come from the germline V gene. The CDR3 loop spans 18 amino acids. V dropped 1 base and J dropped 0; count of bases not matched to a gene: 12. CDR3 in amino acids: CASSQVLSWRGSSYEQYF. The CDR3 DNA is TGCGCCAGCAGCCAAGTCCTCTCGTGGCGGGGGAGCTCCTACGAGCAGTACTTC.

This sequence joins TRBV28 and TRBJ2-7; tentatively, D is TRBD1 or TRBD2 (5 bases each). From germline, CDR1 is MDHEN and CDR2 SYDVKM. This CDR3 is built from 14 residues. Trimming removed 5 bases at V and 7 bases at J, with 18 bases between. Here the CDR3 reads CASSPRDAQWEQYF. CDR3 DNA sequence: TGTGCCAGCAGTCCCCGGGACGCCCAGTGGGAGCAGTACTTC.

The chain has TRBV30 and TRBJ2-7, with D unclear. The CDR3 spans 12 residues. The germline V and J ends were trimmed by 1 base and 7 bases, with 11 bases remaining between them. Germline values: CDR1 GTSNPN, CDR2 SVGIG (reference sequence). The chain's CDR3 is CAWSAGRLEQYF. The CDR3, as DNA: TGTGCCTGGAGTGCGGGCAGACTGGAGCAGTACTTC.

The CDR3 nucleotides are TGTGCCAGCAGTTTATATCGGACAGGGATCCACGAGCAGTACTTC. Translating gives CASSLYRTGIHEQYF. The V call is TRBV28, the J call TRBJ2-7; 8 positions agree with TRBD1. The CDR3 runs to 15 residues. Per germline, CDR1 MDHEN and CDR2 SYDVKM. The J segment lost 5 bases and the V segment lost 1 base, leaving 7 bases of the junction unmatched.

This chain uses TRBV18 with TRBJ2-5; 9 bases fit TRBD1. V trimming: 3 bases; J trimming: 4 bases; junction bases outside the gene matches: 6. CDR1 KGHSH and CDR2 LQKENI come from the germline V gene. This CDR3 contains 15 residues. CDR3 DNA sequence: TGTGCCAGCTCACCTCCGGGACAGGGAATAGAGACCCAGTACTTC. Translation: CASSPPGQGIETQYF.

The rearrangement links TRBV5-1 to TRBJ2-5; D is possibly TRBD1 (6 bases). In germline, CDR1 is SGHRS, CDR2 YFSETQ. The ends were cut back, 3 bases at V and 4 bases at J, with 13 bases in the middle. The CDR3 covers 14 residues. CDR3 loop: CASSWGPGRETQYF. CDR3 coding DNA: TGCGCCAGCAGCTGGGGGCCGGGGAGAGAGACCCAGTACTTC.

Notes on this clone: Other DNA variants within this sample encode the same CDR3. V gene TRBV28 combines with J gene TRBJ2-2, with 7 positions matching TRBD1. V trimming: 5 bases; J trimming: 2 bases; junction bases outside the gene matches: 5. Germline V CDR1 and CDR2: MDHEN, SYDVKM. The CDR3 loop spans 15 amino acids. CDR3 sequence reads: CASSPPGGNTGELFF. The CDR3 DNA is TGTGCCAGCAGTCCCCCAGGGGGAAACACCGGGGAGCTGTTTTTT.

Here the CDR3 reads CASSLSRGGQETQYF. As DNA, the CDR3 is TGTGCCAGCAGCCTCTCGAGAGGGGGCCAAGAGACCCAGTACTTC. This rearrangement joins TRBV7-9 to TRBJ2-5; D is perhaps TRBD1 (6 bases). The CDR3 is 15 amino acids. The germline V and J ends were trimmed by 5 bases and 1 base, with 14 bases remaining between them. Germline V CDR1 and CDR2: SEHNR, FQNEAQ (reference sequence).

The chain employs TRBV28 and TRBJ1-5; D possibly corresponds to TRBD1 (5 bases). CDR1 is MDHEN and CDR2 is SYDVKM in the germline V gene. This CDR3 is 17 amino acids long. V was clipped by 5 bases and J by 3 bases, with 20 bases between them. This CDR3 reads CASSPGGGGIINQPQHF. The CDR3 DNA is TGTGCCAGCAGTCCCGGGGGTGGGGGAATTATCAATCAGCCCCAGCATTTT.

The chain carries TRBV19 and TRBJ1-5, with 10 bases that match TRBD1. With 5 bases clipped from V and 2 bases from J, the junction kept 6 bases outside the gene matches. The CDR3 is made up of 16 amino acids. CDR1 is LNHDA and CDR2 is SQIVND in the germline V gene (reference sequence). In nucleotides, the CDR3 is TGTGCCAGTAGTGTACAGGGACAGGGGCGCAATCAGCCCCAGCATTTT. Translation: CASSVQGQGRNQPQHF.

V usage is TRBV14 and J usage is TRBJ2-7, with D possibly TRBD2 on 6 matching bases. There are 14 residues in the CDR3. Germline CDR1 is SGHDN and CDR2 is FVKESK. V lost 3 bases, J lost 6 bases, and 15 bases lay in between. Here the CDR3 DNA reads TGTGCCAGCAGCCAGGGATTTCCCGGGGGCGAGCAGTACTTC. Amino acids: CASSQGFPGGEQYF.

V is TRBV5-1 and J is TRBJ2-2; D is tentatively TRBD1 or TRBD2 (6 bases each). The CDR3 spans 15 residues. Trimming took 2 bases from V and 5 from J, leaving 13 bases between them. Germline loops: CDR1 SGHRS, CDR2 YFSETQ. The CDR3 protein is CASSFGGLSTGELFF. In nucleotides, the CDR3 is TGCGCCAGCAGCTTTGGGGGGCTAAGTACCGGGGAGCTGTTTTTT.

The rearrangement joins TRBV18 to TRBJ2-5; TRBD2 matches 9 bases. After removal of 5 bases from V and 2 bases from J, the junction contained 6 bases not matched to a gene. The CDR3 runs to 15 residues. The V gene's germline CDR1 is KGHSH and CDR2 LQKENI. The CDR3 is CASSSTSGPQETQYF. CDR3 bases: TGTGCCAGCTCATCGACTAGCGGACCTCAAGAGACCCAGTACTTC.

The chain carries TRBV27 and TRBJ1-4, with no clear D. Trimming took off 2 bases at V and 3 bases at J, with 7 bases between the two ends. CDR1 is MNHEY, CDR2 SMNVEV, per germline (reference sequence). The CDR3 has 14 residues. CDR3 in amino acids: CASSLNMANEKLFF. The CDR3 bases are TGTGCCAGCAGTTTAAATATGGCTAATGAAAAACTGTTTTTT.

J is TRBJ2-3 and V is TRBV5-4; 10 bases agree with TRBD2. The V gene's germline CDR1 is SGHNT and CDR2 YYREEE (reference sequence). The trim removed 3 bases at V and 1 base at J, leaving 11 bases unmatched. The CDR3 is 18 residues long. The DNA for the CDR3 is TGTGCCAGCAGCTCCGCCCTTTTAGCGGGAGGAGGCACAGATACGCAGTATTTT. This sequence encodes CASSSALLAGGGTDTQYF.

The rearrangement links TRBV6-5 to TRBJ1-1, with TRBD1 matching 12 bases. The V segment lost 6 bases and the J segment 6 bases; nucleotides outside the gene matches: 8. Germline loops: CDR1 MNHEY, CDR2 SVGAGI. The CDR3 totals 15 residues. The CDR3 reads CASRPLGQGAAEAFF. The CDR3 DNA follows: TGTGCCAGCAGGCCACTGGGACAGGGGGCGGCTGAAGCTTTCTTT.

The gene calls are TRBV19 and TRBJ1-4; D gene unclear. The CDR3 is made up of 16 amino acids. Germline CDR1 is LNHDA and CDR2 is SQIVND (reference sequence). Deletions cut 6 bases from V and 4 bases from J, with 18 bases between. The CDR3 sequence is CASRMKGRYHNEKLFF. CDR3 nucleotide sequence: TGTGCCAGTAGGATGAAAGGACGGTACCATAATGAAAAACTGTTTTTT. The entire variable domain, with the rest obtained from reference TRBV19 and TRBJ1-4, is as follows: DGGITQSPKYLFRKEGQNVTLSCEQNLNHDAMYWYRQDPGQGLRLIYYSQIVNDFQKGDIAEGYSVSREKKESFPLTVTSAQKNPTAFYLCASRMKGRYHNEKLFFGSGTQLSVL.

To note about this clone: Other nucleotide sequences from this sample produce the same CDR3. The chain has TRBV7-2 and TRBJ2-7, with 9 bases that match TRBD2. The CDR3 covers 14 residues. The J segment lost 3 bases and the V segment lost 1 base, leaving 1 base of the junction unmatched. Germline V CDR1 and CDR2: SGHTA, FQGNSA. CDR3 sequence reads: CASSLVSGSYEQYF. CDR3 sequence (DNA): TGTGCCAGCAGCTTAGTTAGCGGGAGCTACGAGCAGTACTTC.

The chain has TRBV7-3 and TRBJ1-1, with 7 bases lining up with TRBD1. Germline V gene data show CDR1 as SGHTA and CDR2 as FQGTGA. V was clipped by 5 bases and J by 0 bases; unmatched bases: 12. CDR3 length equals 17 residues. In DNA, the CDR3 is TGTGCCAGCAGCCCAAAACTAGGGGACAGTGTGAACACTGAAGCTTTCTTT. Translating gives CASSPKLGDSVNTEAFF.

For this clone: Other DNA sequences in the same sample also yield this CDR3. The chain links TRBV5-1 to TRBJ1-1; 8 positions match TRBD1. Germline trimming cut 0 bases from V and 4 bases from J; bases unmatched to any gene: 2. The CDR3 extends over 14 amino acids. Germline V gene lookup returns CDR1 SGHRS and CDR2 YFSETQ. CDR3 region: CASSLGQGTTEAFF. For the CDR3, the DNA is TGCGCCAGCAGCTTGGGACAGGGGACCACTGAAGCTTTCTTT. The variable domain in full, completed from reference TRBV5-1 and TRBJ1-1, reads KAGVTQTPRYLIKTRGQQVTLSCSPISGHRSVSWYQQTPGQGLQFLFEYFSETQRNKGNFPGRFSGRQFSNSRSEMNVSTLELGDSALYLCASSLGQGTTEAFFGQGTRLTVV.